These 27 T cell receptor beta chains originate from one sample sequenced in a study of blood T cell repertoires in COVID-19 (dated by TCRdb to 2018 to 2021). The library was generated by the immunoSEQ multiplex PCR assay. What TCRdb holds here is the immuneACCESS table cut down to in-frame rearrangements. Part of the clones is not present; checked against another copy, under half of the missing clones reflect an unresolved V gene, and the others are unexplained. The sample yields a few hundred thousand clones; roughly 86% were counted once. The biggest ten clones account for 1.5% to 2% of the sample. Input material: peripheral blood. The receptors stem from a woman aged 45-65 years with acute or convalescent COVID-19.

This clone was recorded a few times. The chain employs TRBV5-4 and TRBJ1-1, with D perhaps matching TRBD1 (5 bases). This CDR3 comprises 14 residues. The germline gives CDR1 SGHNT, CDR2 YYREEE (reference sequence). V lost 0 bases and J 5 bases, leaving 11 bases between the germline ends. CDR3 nucleotide sequence: TGTGCCAGCAGCTTGGGGCAGGGTGCGACTGAAGCTTTCTTT. Its translation: CASSLGQGATEAFF.

The chain combines TRBV15 with TRBJ2-1; tentative D call: TRBD2 (5 bases). Germline CDR1 and CDR2: LNHNV and YYDKDF (reference sequence). The CDR3 has 15 residues. V was shortened by 0 bases and J by 4 bases, with 10 bases between the two germline ends. The CDR3 reads CATSREVQRYNEQFF. As DNA, the CDR3 is TGTGCCACCAGCAGAGAGGTCCAGCGGTACAATGAGCAGTTCTTC.

The chain has TRBV15 and TRBJ2-1; tentatively, D is TRBD1 (6 bases). This CDR3 has 14 amino acids. V lost 8 bases to trimming and J lost 4 bases, with 15 bases between them. Germline CDR1 LNHNV, CDR2 YYDKDF (reference sequence). The chain's CDR3 is CATDAGTRYNEQFF. In DNA, the CDR3 is TGTGCCACCGACGCCGGGACAAGGTACAATGAGCAGTTCTTC.

The genes are TRBV21-1 and TRBJ1-5; the listed D gene, TRBD1, was not tested against the DNA. TRBV21-1 is a pseudogene. The CDR3 length is 14 residues. The CDR3 sequence is CASTKGRGHQPQHF. The CDR3 DNA follows: TGTGCCAGCACCAAAGGGAGGGGGCATCAGCCCCAGCATTTT.

This clone was detected once. J is TRBJ2-5 and V is TRBV29-1, with 8 bases aligning to TRBD1. V gave up 6 bases and J gave up 4 bases; unmatched junction bases: 7. The CDR3 consists of 13 residues. CDR1 SQVTM and CDR2 ANQGSEA come from the germline V gene. In nucleotides, the CDR3 is TGCAGCGTGAGGACAGGGCATGGAGAGACCCAGTACTTC. Amino acid sequence: CSVRTGHGETQYF.

This clone was recorded only once. Other DNA sequences in the same sample also yield this CDR3. The genes are TRBV19 and TRBJ1-1; the D gene is possibly TRBD1 (5 bases). The CDR3 loop spans 15 amino acids. V was trimmed by 1 base and J by 2 bases, leaving 11 bases between them. Germline-derived CDR1 and CDR2 are LNHDA and SQIVND (reference sequence). The CDR3 reads CASSIGGAANTEAFF. The DNA for the CDR3 is TGTGCCAGTAGTATAGGGGGCGCAGCAAACACTGAAGCTTTCTTT.

This sequence joins TRBV7-2 and TRBJ1-4; a possible D gene is TRBD1 (5 bases). Germline values: CDR1 SGHTA, CDR2 FQGNSA. The CDR3 is 15 residues long. The V gene lost 3 bases and the J gene lost 0 bases, with 8 bases spanning the gap. Written as DNA, the CDR3 is TGTGCCAGCAGCTTCGAGACAGCAACTAATGAAAAACTGTTTTTT. Translating gives CASSFETATNEKLFF. The variable domain in full, completed from reference TRBV7-2 and TRBJ1-4, reads GAGVSQSPSNKVTEKGKDVELRCDPISGHTALYWYRQSLGQGLEFLIYFQGNSAPDKSGLPSDRFSAERTGGSVSTLTIQRTQQEDSAVYLCASSFETATNEKLFFGSGTQLSVL.

V is TRBV7-9 and J is TRBJ2-7; D is possibly TRBD1 (9 bases). The CDR3 has 15 residues. Germline CDR1 reads SEHNR; CDR2 reads FQNEAQ (reference sequence). Trimming stripped 2 bases from V and 7 bases from J, with 18 bases between. The CDR3 here is CASSLPGQGLGEQYF. CDR3 coding DNA: TGTGCCAGCAGCTTACCGGGACAGGGACTAGGAGAGCAGTACTTC.

This chain links TRBV6-6 with TRBJ1-2, with TRBD1 identical over 9 bases. Germline V gene sequence: CDR1 MNHNY, CDR2 SVGAGI (reference sequence). The CDR3 is 13 amino acids. V dropped 5 bases and J dropped 7; count of bases not matched to a gene: 5. The CDR3 protein is CASSPGTGLGYTF. The CDR3 DNA reads TGTGCCAGCAGTCCCGGGACAGGGCTTGGCTACACCTTC.

This chain uses TRBV10-3 with TRBJ2-7; D is perhaps TRBD2 (5 bases). From germline, CDR1 is ENHRY and CDR2 SYGVKD. The CDR3 runs 14 residues. The V end lost 6 bases, the J end lost 3 bases, and 15 bases lay between the germline ends. Written as DNA, the CDR3 is TGTGCCATCAGAGGGAGTGTTACCGACTACGAGCAGTACTTC. It specifies CAIRGSVTDYEQYF.

The chain links TRBV12-3 or TRBV12-4 to TRBJ2-7, with D possibly TRBD1 on 6 matching bases. The V gene lost 5 bases and the J gene lost 3 bases, with 11 bases spanning the gap. The CDR3 length is 13 residues. In nucleotides, the CDR3 is TGTGCCAGCAGTAGTGGCAGGGGCTACGAGCAGTACTTC. It codes for CASSSGRGYEQYF.

The CDR3 nucleotides read TGCGCCAGCAGCTCCCTCCCAACAGACAGGGGGGAGGATACGCAGTATTTT. Translating it yields CASSSLPTDRGEDTQYF. The chain joins TRBV5-1 to TRBJ2-3; 9 nucleotides align to TRBD1. Germline trimming cut 3 bases from V and 6 bases from J; bases unmatched to any gene: 14. The CDR3 contains 17 residues. Per germline, CDR1 SGHRS and CDR2 YFSETQ.

The chain uses TRBV11-1 and TRBJ1-2; a weak D match, TRBD1 (5 bases). CDR1 SGHAT and CDR2 FQDESV come from the germline V gene (reference sequence). The length of the CDR3 is 14 residues. V lost 1 base to trimming and J lost 7 bases, with 13 bases between them. CDR3 amino acids: CASSLEGRARGYTF. The CDR3 DNA follows: TGTGCCAGCAGCTTAGAGGGCAGGGCCCGTGGCTACACCTTC.

V is TRBV4-3 and J is TRBJ2-1, with 8 bases fitting TRBD2. CDR1 and CDR2 from the germline V gene are LGHNA and YSLEER. The CDR3 loop spans 16 amino acids. The trim removed 1 base at V and 0 bases at J, leaving 2 bases unmatched. CDR3 DNA: TGCGCCAGCAGCCAAGTCGGGGGGGACTCCTACAATGAGCAGTTCTTC. Translating gives CASSQVGGDSYNEQFF.

The chain employs TRBV4-3 and TRBJ2-3; 8 nucleotides agree with TRBD1. Germline CDR1 is LGHNA and CDR2 is YSLEER. The CDR3 extends over 17 amino acids. Unmatched junction bases numbered 12, after V lost 3 bases and J lost 4 bases. The CDR3 coding sequence is TGCGCCAGCAGCCAGCTACTACCGGGACAGGTAGCAGATACGCAGTATTTT. It encodes CASSQLLPGQVADTQYF.

This clone was picked up one time. The chain is built from TRBV5-1 and TRBJ2-2; 8 positions agree with TRBD2. In germline, CDR1 is SGHRS, CDR2 YFSETQ. The CDR3 is 16 residues long. The V segment lost 2 bases and the J segment 0 bases; nucleotides outside the gene matches: 3. DNA of the CDR3: TGCGCCAGCAGCTTTGGACTAGCCCCGAACACCGGGGAGCTGTTTTTT. Encoded protein: CASSFGLAPNTGELFF.

The V and J genes are TRBV19 and TRBJ2-7; a weak D match, TRBD2 (5 bases). The germline V and J ends were trimmed by 3 bases and 2 bases, with 14 bases remaining between them. This CDR3 is built from 15 residues. Germline values: CDR1 LNHDA, CDR2 SQIVND (reference sequence). CDR3 DNA sequence: TGTGCCAGTAGTATCCATGAGGGCGGTGCCTACGAGCAGTACTTC. Protein product: CASSIHEGGAYEQYF.

This clone came up a few times. The gene calls are TRBV29-1 and TRBJ1-4, with D maybe TRBD1 (5 bases). CDR1 and CDR2 (germline): SQVTM, ANQGSEA. With 2 bases removed from V and 8 bases from J, the gap between germline ends came to 12 bases. This CDR3 comprises 13 residues. CDR3 residues: CSVELGTWEKLFF. The CDR3 DNA follows: TGCAGCGTTGAACTGGGGACTTGGGAAAAACTGTTTTTT.

The chain combines TRBV3-1 (or the pseudogene TRBV3-2) with TRBJ2-7; D call uncertain. The CDR3 contains 13 residues. Between the trimmed V and J ends, which lost 3 bases and 3 bases, there was a span of 9 bases. Per germline, CDR1 LGHDT and CDR2 YNNKEL (reference sequence). The CDR3 spells CASSQVPGYEQYF. In DNA form, the CDR3 reads TGTGCCAGCAGCCAGGTCCCCGGCTACGAGCAGTACTTC.

Here the CDR3 reads CASRPNREFNTEAFF. CDR3 coding DNA: TGTGCCAGCAGACCGAACAGGGAATTTAATACTGAAGCTTTCTTT. The rearrangement links TRBV27 to TRBJ1-1; a weak D match, TRBD1 (6 bases). Looked up from germline, CDR1 is MNHEY and CDR2 is SMNVEV (reference sequence). The CDR3 is made up of 15 amino acids. V shed 6 bases and J shed 5 bases, with 19 bases lying between them.

This chain links TRBV5-1 with TRBJ2-3; TRBD2 matches 8 bases. Germline CDR1 is SGHRS and CDR2 is YFSETQ. The CDR3 totals 17 residues. Unmatched junction bases numbered 17, after V lost 5 bases and J lost 6 bases. As DNA, the CDR3 is TGCGCCAGCAGGTTAGCGCTTCCGGGACTAGTAGGGGATACGCAGTATTTT. Translating gives CASRLALPGLVGDTQYF.

This clone showed up just a few times. The chain carries TRBV19 and TRBJ2-7; weak D call: TRBD2 (5 bases). The CDR3 contains 14 residues. Germline V gives CDR1 LNHDA, CDR2 SQIVND (reference sequence). With 7 bases removed from V and 4 bases from J, the gap between germline ends came to 17 bases. CDR3 sequence: CASTLGRGSYEQYF. Here the CDR3 DNA reads TGTGCCAGTACCCTCGGACGGGGATCTTACGAGCAGTACTTC.

CDR3 bases: TGTGCCAGTAGTATGAGGCCCAGGGGCCTTCTCTACGAGCAGTACTTC. It codes for CASSMRPRGLLYEQYF. V and J are TRBV19 and TRBJ2-7; D possibly corresponds to TRBD1 (6 bases). The V end was cut by 3 bases, the J end by 3 bases, with 18 bases between. This CDR3 has 16 amino acids. The germline gives CDR1 LNHDA, CDR2 SQIVND (reference sequence).

The V gene is TRBV5-1, the J gene TRBJ2-3; TRBD2 aligns across 14 bases. Germline V gives CDR1 SGHRS, CDR2 YFSETQ. Trimming cost V 4 bases and J 2 bases; bases outside gene matches: 15. The CDR3 extends over 20 amino acids. CDR3 region: CASSTRLAGGMIPNTDTQYF. The CDR3 DNA reads TGCGCCAGCAGCACACGACTAGCGGGAGGGATGATTCCTAACACAGATACGCAGTATTTT.

The V and J genes are TRBV25-1 and TRBJ2-2; 10 bases fit TRBD2. The CDR3 is 17 residues long. Germline V gene lookup returns CDR1 MGHDK and CDR2 SYGVNS. V was pared by 1 base and J by 5 bases, with 7 bases of the junction left unmatched. This chain's CDR3 is CASSESSGRAYTGELFF. CDR3 coding DNA: TGTGCCAGCAGTGAATCAAGCGGGAGGGCCTATACCGGGGAGCTGTTTTTT.

This clone was counted between two and nine times. V usage is TRBV27 and J usage is TRBJ2-7, with 12 bases fitting TRBD2. The V gene end was trimmed by 3 bases and the J gene end by 3 bases; junction bases not matched to a gene: 3. There are 15 residues in the CDR3. Germline V CDR1 and CDR2: MNHEY, SMNVEV (reference sequence). The CDR3 here is CASSFQTSGSYEQYF. In DNA form, the CDR3 reads TGTGCCAGCAGTTTCCAGACTAGCGGGAGCTACGAGCAGTACTTC.

This chain uses TRBV6-1 with TRBJ1-1; D ambiguous. CDR1 MNHNS and CDR2 SASEGT come from the germline V gene. CDR3 length: 15 residues. Trimming cost V 1 base and J 5 bases, with 14 bases left between them. The CDR3 loop is CASSEEEVMGTEAFF. CDR3 DNA sequence: TGTGCCAGCAGTGAAGAGGAGGTGATGGGGACTGAAGCTTTCTTT.